These T cell receptor beta chains were read from a single sample in a study of cytomegalovirus exposure and HLA in healthy donors. Using immunoSEQ multiplex PCR, the repertoire was profiled, and TCRdb retains in-frame clones only, with some absent. The sample shows roughly 120,000 clones, around three quarters of them seen only once. The sequenced sample was PBMCs. All receptors derive from a woman aged 55-69 years in good health and CMV-seropositive. Both conserved end residues are part of each CDR3.

v_call cdr3_aa
TRBV4-1 CASSQDRETSTNTGELFF
TRBV19 CASSKSVAADRQETQYF
TRBV19 CASHNLGGGQPQHF
TRBV10-3 CAISESIPSGRYNEQFF
TRBV6-1 CASSEALGGEKLFF
TRBV29-1 CSVEGQPYEQYF
TRBV27 CASSLAGGQPQHF
TRBV5-4 CASSPSGRGPYNEQFF
TRBV7-2 CASSHQGMNTEAFF
TRBV7-2 CASSLGGGRNEQYF
TRBV18 CASSPNSLAGANEQFF
TRBV4-1 CASSFSPQLAGATNSYNEQFF
TRBV4-3 CASSQELGAPSTEAFF
TRBV7-2 CASSFAAGLGYEQYF
TRBV25-1 CASSGQPYGYTF
TRBV19 CASSSHRGLDATQYF
TRBV2 CASLLGAEAFF
TRBV6-5 CASSYLDRGPYEQYF
TRBV18 CASSLGQGPISNQPQHF
TRBV15 CATSRGNVGGIAGNTIYF
TRBV5-1 CASSLQNTEAFF
TRBV7-2 CASSSSGTSSYEQYF
TRBV29-1 CSVEDGTGWSGYTF
TRBV6-1 CASSELAGAYEQYF
TRBV7-2 CASSPRGQGGEKLFF
TRBV6-1 CASSDRIYGYTF
TRBV30 CAWRGAGAANEKLFF
TRBV7-2 CASSLPSSYEQYF
TRBV7-3 CASSLGRTTEAFF
TRBV25-1 CASKGDRLYEQYF
TRBV10-2 CASRIAGGGTYEQYF
TRBV4-1 CASSPRQATNEKLFF
TRBV4-1 CASSQDGRNTEAFF
TRBV19 CASSNREMGTDTQYF
TRBV27 CASSSRGGITYNEQFF
TRBV4-3 CASSQEQGAWTGELFF
TRBV9 CASSVGQGGEQYF
TRBV5-6 CASSLGPYGYTF
TRBV4-3 CASSQDPVATNEKLFF
TRBV20-1 CSAGHNEQFF
TRBV4-3 CASSQQGGRRTGELFF
TRBV5-1 CASSLTGGINQPQHF
TRBV4-3 CASSHSTGYTGELFF
TRBV5-1 CASSLGQGSSDTQYF
TRBV18 CASSPSGNQPQHF
TRBV11-3 CASSLVGAPGELFF
TRBV18 CASSPPGTDNEKLFF
TRBV18 CASSPRDRGFWDGYTF
TRBV5-1 CASSLGVGDTQAFF
TRBV15 CATSRPSGRGGDTQYF
TRBV7-9 CSSSLVNRASTQYF
TRBV11-2 CASSPGQGSAYEQYF
TRBV11-1 CASSHPRGYNEQFF
TRBV28 CASSFGANYGYTF
TRBV28 CASSSPGPGRRWYGYTF
TRBV18 CASSPPSTNHNYGYTF
TRBV29-1 CSGGQALGTGELFF
TRBV5-1 CASSPGSRAYNEQFF
TRBV4-3 CASSQGGGVPYEQYF
TRBV19 CASSLGLAGGGEQYF